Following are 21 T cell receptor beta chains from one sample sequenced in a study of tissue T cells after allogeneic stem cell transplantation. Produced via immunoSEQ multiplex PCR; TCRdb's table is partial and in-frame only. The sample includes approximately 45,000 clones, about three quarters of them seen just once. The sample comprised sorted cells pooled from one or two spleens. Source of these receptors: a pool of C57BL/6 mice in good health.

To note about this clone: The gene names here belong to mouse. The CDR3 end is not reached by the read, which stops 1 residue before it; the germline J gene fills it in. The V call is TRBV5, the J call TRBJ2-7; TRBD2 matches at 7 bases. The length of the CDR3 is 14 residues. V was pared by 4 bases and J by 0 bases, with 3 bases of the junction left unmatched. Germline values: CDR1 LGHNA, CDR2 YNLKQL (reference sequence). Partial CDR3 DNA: TGTGCCAGCAGCCCTCGACTGGGCTCCTATGAACAGTAC. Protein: CASSPRLGSYEQY. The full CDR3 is CASSPRLGSYEQYF.

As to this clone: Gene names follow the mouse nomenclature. The CDR3 DNA, read in part, is TGTGCCAGCGCCCGGGACAGATCAAACTCCGACTACACC. It codes for CASARDRSNSDYT. The entire CDR3 reads CASARDRSNSDYTF. The chain combines TRBV13-2 with TRBJ1-2; 7 nucleotides match TRBD1. The read comes to an end 1 residue before the CDR3 does, leaving the germline J gene to fill in the end. V trimming: 6 bases; J trimming: 0 bases; junction bases outside the gene matches: 5. This CDR3 contains 14 residues. Germline V lookup: CDR1 NNHNN, CDR2 SYGAGS (reference sequence).

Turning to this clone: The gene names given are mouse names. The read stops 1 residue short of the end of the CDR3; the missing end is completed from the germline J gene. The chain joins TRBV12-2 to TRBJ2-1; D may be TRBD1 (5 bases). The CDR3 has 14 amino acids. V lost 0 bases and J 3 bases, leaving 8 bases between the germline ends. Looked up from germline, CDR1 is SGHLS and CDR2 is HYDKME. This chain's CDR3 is CASSLDSLYAEQFF. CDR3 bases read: TGTGCCAGCTCTCTCGACAGCCTCTATGCTGAGCAGTTC.

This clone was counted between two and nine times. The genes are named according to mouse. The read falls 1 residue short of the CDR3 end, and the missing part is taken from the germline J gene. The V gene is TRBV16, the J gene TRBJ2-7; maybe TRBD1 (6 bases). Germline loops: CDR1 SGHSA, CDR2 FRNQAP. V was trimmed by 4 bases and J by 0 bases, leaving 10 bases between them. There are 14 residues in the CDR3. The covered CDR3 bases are TGTGCAAGCAGCTCGGGACATAGCTCCTATGAACAGTAC. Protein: CASSSGHSSYEQY. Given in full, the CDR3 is CASSSGHSSYEQYF.

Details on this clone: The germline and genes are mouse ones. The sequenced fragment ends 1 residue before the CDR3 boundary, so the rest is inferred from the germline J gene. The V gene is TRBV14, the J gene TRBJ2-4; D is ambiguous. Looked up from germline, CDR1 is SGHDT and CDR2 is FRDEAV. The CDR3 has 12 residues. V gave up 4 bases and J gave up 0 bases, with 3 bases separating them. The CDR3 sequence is CASSPSQNTLYF. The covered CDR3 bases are TGTGCCAGCAGTCCTAGTCAAAACACCTTGTAC.

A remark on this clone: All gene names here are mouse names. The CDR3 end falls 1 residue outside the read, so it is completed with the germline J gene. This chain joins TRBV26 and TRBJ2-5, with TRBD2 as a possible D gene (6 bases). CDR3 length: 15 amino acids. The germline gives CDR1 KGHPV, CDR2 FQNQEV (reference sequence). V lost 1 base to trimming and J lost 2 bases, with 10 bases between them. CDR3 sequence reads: CASSLWGDVQDTQYF. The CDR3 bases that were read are TGTGCCAGCAGTCTGTGGGGGGACGTCCAAGACACCCAGTAC.

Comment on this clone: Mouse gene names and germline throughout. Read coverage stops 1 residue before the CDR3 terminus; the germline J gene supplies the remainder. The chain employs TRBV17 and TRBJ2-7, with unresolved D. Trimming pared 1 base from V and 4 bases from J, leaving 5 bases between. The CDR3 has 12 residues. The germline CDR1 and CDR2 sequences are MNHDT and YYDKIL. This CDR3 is CASSRGGYEQYF. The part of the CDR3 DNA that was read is TGTGCTAGCAGTAGAGGAGGGTATGAACAGTAC.

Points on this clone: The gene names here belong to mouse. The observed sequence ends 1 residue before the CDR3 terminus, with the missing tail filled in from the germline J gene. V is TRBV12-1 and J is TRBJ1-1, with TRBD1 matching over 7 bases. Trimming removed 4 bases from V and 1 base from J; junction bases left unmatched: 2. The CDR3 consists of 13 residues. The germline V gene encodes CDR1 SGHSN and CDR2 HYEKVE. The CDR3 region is CASSRQGNTEVFF. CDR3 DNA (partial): TGTGCCAGCTCCCGACAGGGAAACACAGAAGTCTTC.

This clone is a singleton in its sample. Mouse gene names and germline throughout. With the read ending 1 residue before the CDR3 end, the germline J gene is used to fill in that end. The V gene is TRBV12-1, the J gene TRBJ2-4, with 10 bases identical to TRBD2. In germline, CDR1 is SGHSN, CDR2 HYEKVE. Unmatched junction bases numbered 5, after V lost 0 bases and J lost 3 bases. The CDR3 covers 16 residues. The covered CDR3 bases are TGTGCCAGCTCTCTCTCTGGGGGGGCGCGGCAAAACACCTTGTAC. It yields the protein CASSLSGGARQNTLY. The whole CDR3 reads CASSLSGGARQNTLYF.

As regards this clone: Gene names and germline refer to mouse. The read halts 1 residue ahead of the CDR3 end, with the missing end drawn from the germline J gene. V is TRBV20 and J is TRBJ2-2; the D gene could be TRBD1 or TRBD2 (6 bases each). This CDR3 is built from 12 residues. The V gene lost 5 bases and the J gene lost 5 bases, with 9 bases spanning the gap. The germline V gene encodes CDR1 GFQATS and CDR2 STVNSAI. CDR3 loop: CGALGGTGQLYF. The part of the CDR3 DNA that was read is TGTGGTGCTCTAGGGGGGACCGGGCAGCTCTAC.

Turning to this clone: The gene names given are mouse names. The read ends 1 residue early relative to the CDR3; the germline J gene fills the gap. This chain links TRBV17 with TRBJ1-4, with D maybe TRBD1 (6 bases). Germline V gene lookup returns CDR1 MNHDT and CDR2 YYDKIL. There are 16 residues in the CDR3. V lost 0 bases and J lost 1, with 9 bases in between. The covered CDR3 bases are TGTGCTAGCAGTAGAGATCCGGACAGTTCCAACGAAAGATTATTT. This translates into CASSRDPDSSNERLF. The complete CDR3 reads CASSRDPDSSNERLFF. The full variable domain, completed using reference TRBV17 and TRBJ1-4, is DTTVKQNPRYKLARVGKPVNLICSQTMNHDTMYWYQKKPNQAPKLLLFYYDKILNREADTFEKFQSSRPNNSFCSLYIGSAGLEYSAMYLCASSRDPDSSNERLFFGHGTKLSVL.

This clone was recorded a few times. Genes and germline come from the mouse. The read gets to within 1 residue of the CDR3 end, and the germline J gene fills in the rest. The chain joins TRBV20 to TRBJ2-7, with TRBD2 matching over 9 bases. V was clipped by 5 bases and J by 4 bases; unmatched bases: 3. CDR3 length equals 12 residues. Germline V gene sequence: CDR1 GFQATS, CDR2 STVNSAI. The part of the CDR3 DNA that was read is TGTGGTGCTCCCGGACTGGGGTATGAACAGTAC. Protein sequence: CGAPGLGYEQY. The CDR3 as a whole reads CGAPGLGYEQYF.

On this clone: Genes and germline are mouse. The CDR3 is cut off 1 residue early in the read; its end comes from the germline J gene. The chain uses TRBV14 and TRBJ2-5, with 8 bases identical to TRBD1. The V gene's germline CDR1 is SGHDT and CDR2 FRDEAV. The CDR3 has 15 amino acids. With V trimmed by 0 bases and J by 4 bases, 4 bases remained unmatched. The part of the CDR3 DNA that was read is TGTGCCAGCAGTTTCTGGGACAGGAGGAAAGACACCCAGTAC. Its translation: CASSFWDRRKDTQY. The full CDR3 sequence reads CASSFWDRRKDTQYF.

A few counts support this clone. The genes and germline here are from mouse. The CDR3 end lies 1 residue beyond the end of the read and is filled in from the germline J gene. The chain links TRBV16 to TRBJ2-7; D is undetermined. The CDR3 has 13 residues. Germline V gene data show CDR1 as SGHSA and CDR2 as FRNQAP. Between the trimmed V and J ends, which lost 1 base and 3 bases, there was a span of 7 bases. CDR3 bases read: TGTGCAAGCAGCTTAGCCCCTCTCTATGAACAGTAC. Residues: CASSLAPLYEQY. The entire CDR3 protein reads CASSLAPLYEQYF.

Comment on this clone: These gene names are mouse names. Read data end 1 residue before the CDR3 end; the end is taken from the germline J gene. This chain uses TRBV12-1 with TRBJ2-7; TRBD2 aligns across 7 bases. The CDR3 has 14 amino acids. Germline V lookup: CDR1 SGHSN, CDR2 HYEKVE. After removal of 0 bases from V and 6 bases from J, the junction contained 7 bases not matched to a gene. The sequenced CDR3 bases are TGTGCCAGCTCTCTCGAATGGGGGGTTGGTGAACAGTAC. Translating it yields CASSLEWGVGEQY. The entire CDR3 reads CASSLEWGVGEQYF. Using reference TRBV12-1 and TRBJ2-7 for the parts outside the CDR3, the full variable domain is DSGVVQSPRHIIKEKGGRSVLTCIPISGHSNVVWYQQTLGKELKFLIQHYEKVERDKGFLPSRFSVQQFDDYHSEMNMSALELEDSAMYFCASSLEWGVGEQYFGPGTRLTVL.

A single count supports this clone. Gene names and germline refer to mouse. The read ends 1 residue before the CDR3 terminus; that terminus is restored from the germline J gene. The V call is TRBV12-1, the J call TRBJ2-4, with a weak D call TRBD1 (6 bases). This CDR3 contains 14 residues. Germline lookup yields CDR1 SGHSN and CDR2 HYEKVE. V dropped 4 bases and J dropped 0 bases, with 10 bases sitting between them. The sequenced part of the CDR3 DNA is TGTGCCAGCTCACGACAGGCTAGTCAAAACACCTTGTAC. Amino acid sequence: CASSRQASQNTLY. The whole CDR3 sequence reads CASSRQASQNTLYF.

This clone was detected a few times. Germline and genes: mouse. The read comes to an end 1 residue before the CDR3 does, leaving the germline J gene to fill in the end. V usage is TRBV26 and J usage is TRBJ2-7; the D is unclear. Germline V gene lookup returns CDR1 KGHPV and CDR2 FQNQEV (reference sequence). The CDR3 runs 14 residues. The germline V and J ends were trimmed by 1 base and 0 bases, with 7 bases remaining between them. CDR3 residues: CASSLWAASYEQYF. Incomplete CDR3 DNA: TGTGCCAGCAGTCTGTGGGCAGCCTCCTATGAACAGTAC.

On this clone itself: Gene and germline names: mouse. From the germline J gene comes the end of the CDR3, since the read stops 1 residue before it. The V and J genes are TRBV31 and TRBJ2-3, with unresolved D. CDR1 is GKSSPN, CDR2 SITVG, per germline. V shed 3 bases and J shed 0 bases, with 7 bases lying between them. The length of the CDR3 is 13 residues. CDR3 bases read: TGTGCCTGGAGACAGATTAGTGCAGAAACGCTGTAT. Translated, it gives CAWRQISAETLY. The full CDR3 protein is CAWRQISAETLYF.

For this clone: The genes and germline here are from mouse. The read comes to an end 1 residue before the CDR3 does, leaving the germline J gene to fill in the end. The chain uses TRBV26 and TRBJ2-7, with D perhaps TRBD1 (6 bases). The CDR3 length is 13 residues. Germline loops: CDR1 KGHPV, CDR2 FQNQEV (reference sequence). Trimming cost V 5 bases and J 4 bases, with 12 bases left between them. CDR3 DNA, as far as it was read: TGTGCCAGCAGTTTCCGGGACATATATGAACAGTAC. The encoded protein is CASSFRDIYEQY. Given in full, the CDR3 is CASSFRDIYEQYF.

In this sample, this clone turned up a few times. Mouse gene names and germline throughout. The CDR3 sequence is CASSEARGDAEQFF. CDR3 DNA (partial): TGTGCCAGCAGTGAGGCCAGGGGTGATGCTGAGCAGTTC. The chain has TRBV13-3 and TRBJ2-1; TRBD1 is a possible D gene (6 bases). The missing CDR3 end, 1 residue past where the read stops, is filled in from the germline J gene. The germline gives CDR1 NNHDY, CDR2 SYVADS. CDR3 length equals 14 residues. V dropped 2 bases and J dropped 5 bases, with 11 bases sitting between them.

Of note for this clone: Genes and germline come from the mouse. Partial CDR3 DNA: TGTGCCAGCAGCCAAGATCGGGGGGCTGAGCAGTTC. It encodes CASSQDRGAEQF. The whole CDR3 is CASSQDRGAEQFF. This chain uses TRBV5 with TRBJ2-1, with D tentatively TRBD1 or TRBD2 (5 bases each). The CDR3 extends 1 residue past the end of the read, so its final part is completed from the germline J gene. The CDR3 spans 13 residues. Trimming stripped 0 bases from V and 7 bases from J, with 7 bases between. From germline, CDR1 is LGHNA and CDR2 YNLKQL (reference sequence).